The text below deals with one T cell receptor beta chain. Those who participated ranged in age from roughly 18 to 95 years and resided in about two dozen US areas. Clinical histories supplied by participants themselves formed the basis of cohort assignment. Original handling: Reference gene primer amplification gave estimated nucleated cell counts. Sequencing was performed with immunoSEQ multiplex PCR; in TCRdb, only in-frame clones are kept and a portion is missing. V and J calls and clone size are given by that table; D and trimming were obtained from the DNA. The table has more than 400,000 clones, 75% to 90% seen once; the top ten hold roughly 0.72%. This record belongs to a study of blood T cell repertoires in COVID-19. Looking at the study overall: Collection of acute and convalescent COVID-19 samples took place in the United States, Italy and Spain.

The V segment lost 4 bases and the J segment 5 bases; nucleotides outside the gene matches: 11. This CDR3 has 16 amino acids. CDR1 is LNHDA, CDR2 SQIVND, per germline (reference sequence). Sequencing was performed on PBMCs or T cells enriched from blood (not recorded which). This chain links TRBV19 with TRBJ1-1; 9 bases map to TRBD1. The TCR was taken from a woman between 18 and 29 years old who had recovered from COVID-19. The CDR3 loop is CASSTGRDRARTEAFF. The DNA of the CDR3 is TGTGCCAGTAGTACCGGGCGGGACAGGGCAAGGACTGAAGCTTTCTTT.